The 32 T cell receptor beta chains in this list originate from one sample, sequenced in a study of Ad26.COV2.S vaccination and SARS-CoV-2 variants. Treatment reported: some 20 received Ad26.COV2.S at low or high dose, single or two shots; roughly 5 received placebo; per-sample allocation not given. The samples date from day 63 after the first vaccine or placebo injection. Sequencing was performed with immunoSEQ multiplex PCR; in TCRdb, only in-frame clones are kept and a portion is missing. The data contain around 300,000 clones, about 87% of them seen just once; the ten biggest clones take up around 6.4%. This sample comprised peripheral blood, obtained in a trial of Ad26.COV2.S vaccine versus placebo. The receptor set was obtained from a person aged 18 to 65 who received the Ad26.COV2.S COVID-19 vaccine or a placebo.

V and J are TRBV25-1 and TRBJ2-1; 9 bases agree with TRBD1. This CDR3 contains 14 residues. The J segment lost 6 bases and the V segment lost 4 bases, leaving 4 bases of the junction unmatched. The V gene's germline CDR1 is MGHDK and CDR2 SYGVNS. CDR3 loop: CASSGDRGGNEQFF. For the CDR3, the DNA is TGTGCCAGCAGTGGCGACAGGGGGGGCAATGAGCAGTTCTTC.

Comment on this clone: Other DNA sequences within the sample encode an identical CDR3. The CDR3 here is CASSQLQGNTEAFF. The CDR3 bases are TGTGCCAGCAGCCAGTTGCAGGGGAACACTGAAGCTTTCTTT. This rearrangement joins TRBV3-1 (or the pseudogene TRBV3-2) to TRBJ1-1; D possibly corresponds to TRBD1 (5 bases). This CDR3 has 14 amino acids. Looked up from germline, CDR1 is LGHDT and CDR2 is YNNKEL (reference sequence). V lost 3 bases to trimming and J lost 1 base, with 9 bases between them.

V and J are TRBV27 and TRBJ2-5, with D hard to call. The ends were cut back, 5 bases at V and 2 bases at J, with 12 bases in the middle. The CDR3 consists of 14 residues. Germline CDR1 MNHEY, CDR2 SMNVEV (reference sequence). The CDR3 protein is CASSPANRQETQYF. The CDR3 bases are TGTGCCAGCAGTCCAGCTAATCGTCAAGAGACCCAGTACTTC.

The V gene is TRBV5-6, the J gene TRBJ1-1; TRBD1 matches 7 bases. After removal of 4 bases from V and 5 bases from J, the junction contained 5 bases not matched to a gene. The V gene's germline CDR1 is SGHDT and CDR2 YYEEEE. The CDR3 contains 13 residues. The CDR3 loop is CASSLQGRTEAFF. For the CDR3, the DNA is TGTGCCAGCAGCCTACAGGGGCGGACTGAAGCTTTCTTT.

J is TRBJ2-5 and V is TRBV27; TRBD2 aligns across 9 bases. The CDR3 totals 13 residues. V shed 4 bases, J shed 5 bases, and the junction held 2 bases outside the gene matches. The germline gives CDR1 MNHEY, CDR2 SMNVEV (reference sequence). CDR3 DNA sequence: TGTGCCAGCAGTTACGCGGGGGGGGAGACCCAGTACTTC. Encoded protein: CASSYAGGETQYF.

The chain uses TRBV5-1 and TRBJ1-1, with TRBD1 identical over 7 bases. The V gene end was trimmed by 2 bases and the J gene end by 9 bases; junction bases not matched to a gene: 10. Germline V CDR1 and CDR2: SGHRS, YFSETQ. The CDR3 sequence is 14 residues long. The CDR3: CASSFNVDRPQAFF. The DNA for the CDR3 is TGCGCCAGCAGCTTCAACGTGGACAGGCCGCAAGCTTTCTTT.

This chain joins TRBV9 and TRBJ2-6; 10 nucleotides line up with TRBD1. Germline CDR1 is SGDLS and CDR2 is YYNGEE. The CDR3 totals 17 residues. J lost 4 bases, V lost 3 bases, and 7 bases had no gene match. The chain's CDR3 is CASSDDRGRTGANVLTF. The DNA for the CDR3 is TGTGCCAGCAGCGACGACAGGGGGCGAACCGGGGCCAACGTCCTGACTTTC.

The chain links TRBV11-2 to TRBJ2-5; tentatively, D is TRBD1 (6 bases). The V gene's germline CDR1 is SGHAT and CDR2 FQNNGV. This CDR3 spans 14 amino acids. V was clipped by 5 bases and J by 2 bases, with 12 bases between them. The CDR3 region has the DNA TGTGCCAGCAGCGGGGGCCCCCTTCAAGAGACCCAGTACTTC. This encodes CASSGGPLQETQYF.

The CDR3 here is CASSSQRQGQNTIYF. As DNA, the CDR3 is TGTGCCAGCAGTTCTCAGCGACAGGGGCAAAACACCATATATTTT. This chain joins TRBV27 and TRBJ1-3; 8 nucleotides agree with TRBD1. There are 15 residues in the CDR3. CDR1 is MNHEY, CDR2 SMNVEV, per germline (reference sequence). V was pared by 4 bases and J by 6 bases, with 8 bases of the junction left unmatched.

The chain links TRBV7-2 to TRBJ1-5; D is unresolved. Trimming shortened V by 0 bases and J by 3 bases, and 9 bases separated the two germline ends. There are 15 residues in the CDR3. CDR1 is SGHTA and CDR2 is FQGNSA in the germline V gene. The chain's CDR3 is CASSLAVGPNQPQHF. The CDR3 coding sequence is TGTGCCAGCAGCTTAGCTGTTGGGCCCAATCAGCCCCAGCATTTT.

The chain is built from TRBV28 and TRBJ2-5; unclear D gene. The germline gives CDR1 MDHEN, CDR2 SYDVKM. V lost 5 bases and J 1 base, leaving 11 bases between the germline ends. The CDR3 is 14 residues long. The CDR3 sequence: CASSAARIQETQYF. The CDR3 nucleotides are TGTGCCAGCAGTGCTGCACGTATCCAAGAGACCCAGTACTTC.

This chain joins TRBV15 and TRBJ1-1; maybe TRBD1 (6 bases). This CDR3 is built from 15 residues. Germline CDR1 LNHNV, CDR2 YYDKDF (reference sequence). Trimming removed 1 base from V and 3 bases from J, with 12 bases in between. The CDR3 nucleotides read TGTGCCACCAGCAGAGTGGGCAGGGGACACACTGAAGCTTTCTTT. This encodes CATSRVGRGHTEAFF.

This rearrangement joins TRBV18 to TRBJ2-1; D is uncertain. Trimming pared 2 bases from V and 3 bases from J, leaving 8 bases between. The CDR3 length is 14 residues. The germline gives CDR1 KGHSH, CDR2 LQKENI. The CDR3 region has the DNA TGTGCCAGCTCACCAGCAGGCGTCTACAATGAGCAGTTCTTC. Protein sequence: CASSPAGVYNEQFF.

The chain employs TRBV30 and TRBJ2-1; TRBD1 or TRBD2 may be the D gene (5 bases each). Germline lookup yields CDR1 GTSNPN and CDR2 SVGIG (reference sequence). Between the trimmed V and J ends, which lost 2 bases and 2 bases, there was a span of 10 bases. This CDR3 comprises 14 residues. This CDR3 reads CAWSRGGPYNEQFF. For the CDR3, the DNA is TGTGCCTGGAGTCGGGGCGGTCCCTACAATGAGCAGTTCTTC.

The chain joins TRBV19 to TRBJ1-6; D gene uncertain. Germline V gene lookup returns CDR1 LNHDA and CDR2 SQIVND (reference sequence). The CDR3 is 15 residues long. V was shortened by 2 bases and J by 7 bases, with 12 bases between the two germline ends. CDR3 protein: CASSIRKSPNSPLHF. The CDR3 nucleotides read TGTGCCAGTAGTATACGGAAGAGTCCGAATTCACCCCTCCACTTT.

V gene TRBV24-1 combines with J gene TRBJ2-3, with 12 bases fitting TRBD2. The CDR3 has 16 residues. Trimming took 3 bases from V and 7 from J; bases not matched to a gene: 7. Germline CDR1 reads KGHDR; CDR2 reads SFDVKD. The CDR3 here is CATSDPLAGGLYTQYF. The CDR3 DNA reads TGTGCCACCAGTGATCCACTAGCGGGAGGATTGTATACGCAGTATTTT.

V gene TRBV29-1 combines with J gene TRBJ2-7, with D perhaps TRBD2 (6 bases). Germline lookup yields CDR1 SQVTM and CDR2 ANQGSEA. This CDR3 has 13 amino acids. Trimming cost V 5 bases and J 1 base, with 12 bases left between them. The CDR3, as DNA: TGCAGCGTTCTGCGGGGAAGATCCTACGAGCAGTACTTC. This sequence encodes CSVLRGRSYEQYF.

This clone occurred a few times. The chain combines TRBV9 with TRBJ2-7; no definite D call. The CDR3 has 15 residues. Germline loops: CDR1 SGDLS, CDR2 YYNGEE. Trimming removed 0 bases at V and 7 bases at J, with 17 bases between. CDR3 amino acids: CASSVGPGLGVEQYF. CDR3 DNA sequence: TGTGCCAGCAGCGTAGGTCCGGGCCTTGGTGTGGAGCAGTACTTC.

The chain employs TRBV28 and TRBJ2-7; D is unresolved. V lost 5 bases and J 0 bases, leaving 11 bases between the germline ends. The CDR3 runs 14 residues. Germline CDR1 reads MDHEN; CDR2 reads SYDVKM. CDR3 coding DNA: TGTGCCAGCAGTACCACTTCTCTCTCCTACGAGCAGTACTTC. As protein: CASSTTSLSYEQYF.

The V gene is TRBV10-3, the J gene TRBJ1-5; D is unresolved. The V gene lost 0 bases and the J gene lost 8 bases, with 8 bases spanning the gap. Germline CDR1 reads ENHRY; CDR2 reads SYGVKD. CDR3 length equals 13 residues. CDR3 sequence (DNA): TGTGCCATCAGTGAGTCGATAAGGGAGCCCCAGCATTTT. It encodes CAISESIREPQHF.

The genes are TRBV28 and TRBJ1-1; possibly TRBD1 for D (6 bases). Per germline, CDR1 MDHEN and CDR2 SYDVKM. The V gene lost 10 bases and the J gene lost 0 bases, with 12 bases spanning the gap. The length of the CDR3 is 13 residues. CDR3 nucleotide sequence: TGTGCCATCTCGGACAGATTGAACACTGAAGCTTTCTTT. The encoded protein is CAISDRLNTEAFF. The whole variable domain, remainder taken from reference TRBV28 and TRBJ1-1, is DVKVTQSSRYLVKRTGEKVFLECVQDMDHENMFWYRQDPGLGLRLIYFSYDVKMKEKGDIPEGYSVSREKKERFSLILESASTNQTSMYLCAISDRLNTEAFFGQGTRLTVV.

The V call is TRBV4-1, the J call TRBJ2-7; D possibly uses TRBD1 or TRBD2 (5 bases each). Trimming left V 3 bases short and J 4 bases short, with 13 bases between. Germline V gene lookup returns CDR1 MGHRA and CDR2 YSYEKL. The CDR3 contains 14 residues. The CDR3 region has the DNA TGCGCCAGCAGCCATCCGGGACCACTTTACGAGCAGTACTTC. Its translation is CASSHPGPLYEQYF.

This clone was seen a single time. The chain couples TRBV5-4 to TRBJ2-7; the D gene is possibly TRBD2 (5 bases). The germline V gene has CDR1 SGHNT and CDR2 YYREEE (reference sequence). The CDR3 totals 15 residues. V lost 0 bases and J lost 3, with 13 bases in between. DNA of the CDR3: TGTGCCAGCAGCTTGGCTGGGAGTAAACGCTACGAGCAGTACTTC. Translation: CASSLAGSKRYEQYF.

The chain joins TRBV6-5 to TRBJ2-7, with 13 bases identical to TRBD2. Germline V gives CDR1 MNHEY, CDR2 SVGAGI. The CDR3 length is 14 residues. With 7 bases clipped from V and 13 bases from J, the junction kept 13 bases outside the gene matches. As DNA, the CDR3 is TGTGCCAGCAAAGGAGGACTAGCGGGAGTGCCCGCTTACTTC. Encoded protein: CASKGGLAGVPAYF.

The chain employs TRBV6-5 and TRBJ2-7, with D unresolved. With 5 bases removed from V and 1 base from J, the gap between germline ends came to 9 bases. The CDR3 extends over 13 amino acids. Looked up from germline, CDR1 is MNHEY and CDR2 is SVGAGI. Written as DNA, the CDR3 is TGTGCCAGCAGTCTGGGCCCATCCTACGAGCAGTACTTC. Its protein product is CASSLGPSYEQYF.

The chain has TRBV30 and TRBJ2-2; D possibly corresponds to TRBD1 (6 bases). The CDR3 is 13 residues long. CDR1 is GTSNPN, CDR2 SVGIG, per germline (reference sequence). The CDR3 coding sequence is TGTGCTTATGACCGGCAGGGGCGGGGGGAGCTGTTTTTT. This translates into CAYDRQGRGELFF.

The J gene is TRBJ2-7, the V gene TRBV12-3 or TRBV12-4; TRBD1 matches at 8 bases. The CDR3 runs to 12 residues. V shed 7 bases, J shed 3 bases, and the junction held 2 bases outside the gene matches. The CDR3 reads CASNRGNYEQYF. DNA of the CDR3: TGTGCCAGCAACAGGGGGAACTACGAGCAGTACTTC.

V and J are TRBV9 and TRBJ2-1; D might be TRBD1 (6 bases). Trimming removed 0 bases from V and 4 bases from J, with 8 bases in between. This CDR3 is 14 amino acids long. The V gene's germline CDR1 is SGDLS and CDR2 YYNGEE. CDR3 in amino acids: CASSVGTAYNEQFF. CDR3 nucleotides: TGTGCCAGCAGCGTAGGGACAGCATACAATGAGCAGTTCTTC. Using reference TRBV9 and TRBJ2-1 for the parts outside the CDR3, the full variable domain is DSGVTQTPKHLITATGQRVTLRCSPRSGDLSVYWYQQSLDQGLQFLIQYYNGEERAKGNILERFSAQQFPDLHSELNLSSLELGDSALYFCASSVGTAYNEQFFGPGTRLTVL.

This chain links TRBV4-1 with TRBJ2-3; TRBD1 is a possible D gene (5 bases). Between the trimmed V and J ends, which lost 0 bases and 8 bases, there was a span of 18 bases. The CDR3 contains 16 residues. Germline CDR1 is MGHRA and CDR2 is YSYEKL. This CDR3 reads CASSQEAQGPVGTQYF. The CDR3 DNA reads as TGCGCCAGCAGCCAAGAAGCGCAGGGCCCGGTGGGTACGCAGTATTTT.

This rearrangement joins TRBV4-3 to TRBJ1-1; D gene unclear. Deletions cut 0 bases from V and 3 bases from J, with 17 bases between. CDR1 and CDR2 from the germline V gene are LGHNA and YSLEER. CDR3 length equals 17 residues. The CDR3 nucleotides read TGCGCCAGCAGCCAAGATCCGACAAGTATGTTAGACACTGAAGCTTTCTTT. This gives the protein CASSQDPTSMLDTEAFF.

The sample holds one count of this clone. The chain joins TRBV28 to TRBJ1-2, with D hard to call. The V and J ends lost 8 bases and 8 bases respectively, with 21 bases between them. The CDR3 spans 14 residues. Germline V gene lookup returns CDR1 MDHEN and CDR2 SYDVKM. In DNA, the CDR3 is TGTGCCAGCCCTGGAAGAAAGGTCAGTGTCGGCTACACCTTC. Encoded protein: CASPGRKVSVGYTF.

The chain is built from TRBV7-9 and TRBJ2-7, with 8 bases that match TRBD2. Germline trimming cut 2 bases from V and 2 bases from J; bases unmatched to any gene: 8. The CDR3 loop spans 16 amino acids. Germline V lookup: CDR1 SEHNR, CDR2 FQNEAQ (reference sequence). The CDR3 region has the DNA TGTGCCAGCAGCTTACCTCGGGGGGGAACAACCTACGAGCAGTACTTC. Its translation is CASSLPRGGTTYEQYF.